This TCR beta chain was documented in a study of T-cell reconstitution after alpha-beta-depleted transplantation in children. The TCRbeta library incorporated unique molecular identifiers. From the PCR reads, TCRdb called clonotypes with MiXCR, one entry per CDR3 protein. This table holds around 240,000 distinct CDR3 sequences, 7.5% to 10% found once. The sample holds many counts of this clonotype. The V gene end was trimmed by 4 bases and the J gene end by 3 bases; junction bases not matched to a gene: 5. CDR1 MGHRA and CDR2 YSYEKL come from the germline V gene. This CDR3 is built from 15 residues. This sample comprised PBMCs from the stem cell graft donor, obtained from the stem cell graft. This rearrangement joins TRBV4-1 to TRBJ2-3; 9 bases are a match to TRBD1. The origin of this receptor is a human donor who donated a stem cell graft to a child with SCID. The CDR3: CASSPRTGDTDTQYF. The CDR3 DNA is TGCGCCAGCAGCCCTCGGACAGGGGATACAGATACGCAGTATTTT.